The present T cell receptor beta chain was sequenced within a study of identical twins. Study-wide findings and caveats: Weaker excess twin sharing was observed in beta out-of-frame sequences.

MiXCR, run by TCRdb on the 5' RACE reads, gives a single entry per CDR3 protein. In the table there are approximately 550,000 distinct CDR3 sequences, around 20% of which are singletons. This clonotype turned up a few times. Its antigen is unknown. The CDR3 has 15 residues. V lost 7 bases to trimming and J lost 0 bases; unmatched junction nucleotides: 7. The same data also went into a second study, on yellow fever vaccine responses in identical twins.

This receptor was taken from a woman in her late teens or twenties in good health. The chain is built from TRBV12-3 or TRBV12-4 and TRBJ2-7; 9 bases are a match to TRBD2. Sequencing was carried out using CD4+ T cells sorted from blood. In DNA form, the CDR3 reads TGTGCCAGCACCGACGGACTAGCGAGCTCCTACGAGCAGTACTTC. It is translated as CASTDGLASSYEQYF.